This TCR beta chain was profiled in a study of cytomegalovirus exposure and HLA in healthy donors. Findings and limits, study-wide: A later analysis reportedly found fewer N-insertions in an Asian-associated ancestry cluster than the roughly 670-donor mean.

In the case of this clone: Its cognate antigen is unknown.

PCR used 60 Vbeta primers and 13 Jbeta primers. Generated by immunoSEQ multiplex PCR, the TCRdb table keeps only in-frame clones and is missing some. The sample records 90,000 or so clones, around 78% being singletons. Material for sequencing was PBMCs. The receptor comes from a male donor in good health and CMV-seropositive.

The CDR3 nucleotides read TGTGCCAGCACTCCGGGACAGGGGGCTGACGAGCAGTACTTC. Its protein is CASTPGQGADEQYF. This chain links TRBV2 with TRBJ2-7; 12 nucleotides align to TRBD1. The CDR3 consists of 14 residues. The V and J ends lost 7 bases and 5 bases, in that order; junction bases with no gene match: 6. The germline CDR1 and CDR2 sequences are SNHLY and FYNNEI. Full variable domain (rest looked up from reference TRBV2 and TRBJ2-7): EPEVTQTPSHQVTQMGQEVILRCVPISNHLYFYWYRQILGQKVEFLVSFYNNEISEKSEIFDDQFSVERPDGSNFTLKIRSTKLEDSAMYFCASTPGQGADEQYFGPGTRLTVT.